This passage covers 22 T cell receptor beta chains from one sample sequenced in a study of cytomegalovirus exposure and HLA in healthy donors. Both 60 Vbeta primers and 13 Jbeta primers went into the PCR. Produced via immunoSEQ multiplex PCR; TCRdb's table is partial and in-frame only. The sample holds about 140,000 clones, more than 75% seen once. The sequenced material came from PBMCs. The receptors shown here come from a man between 50 and 59 years old in good health and CMV-seronegative.

V is TRBV18 and J is TRBJ1-4; 7 bases align to TRBD1. The J segment lost 8 bases and the V segment lost 3 bases, leaving 3 bases of the junction unmatched. In germline, CDR1 is KGHSH, CDR2 LQKENI. The CDR3 is made up of 13 amino acids. In DNA form, the CDR3 reads TGTGCCAGCTCACCGACAGGGAAAGAAAAACTGTTTTTT. This codes for CASSPTGKEKLFF.

The V gene is TRBV19, the J gene TRBJ1-2, with TRBD1 matching 10 bases. There are 14 residues in the CDR3. V lost 7 bases, J lost 9 bases, and 11 bases stayed unmatched. CDR1 is LNHDA, CDR2 SQIVND, per germline (reference sequence). For the CDR3, the DNA is TGTGCCAGTAACGACAGGGGGCGAATTTCAAGCTACACCTTC. Protein: CASNDRGRISSYTF.

The genes are TRBV19 and TRBJ2-7; 8 bases are a match to TRBD2. Germline CDR1 reads LNHDA; CDR2 reads SQIVND (reference sequence). After removal of 7 bases from V and 3 bases from J, the junction contained 11 bases not matched to a gene. The CDR3 runs to 15 residues. Written as DNA, the CDR3 is TGTGCCAGTACTCCCAGCGGGGGCCATGTCTACGAGCAGTACTTC. Amino acid sequence: CASTPSGGHVYEQYF.

This clone has a handful of counts. The chain couples TRBV9 to TRBJ2-6; tentatively, D is TRBD1 (5 bases). The CDR3 extends over 14 amino acids. Looked up from germline, CDR1 is SGDLS and CDR2 is YYNGEE. Trimming took off 4 bases at V and 4 bases at J, with 9 bases between the two ends. The CDR3 DNA reads TGTGCCAGCAGCTTACGGACAGGGGCCAACGTCCTGACTTTC. This codes for CASSLRTGANVLTF.

The chain couples TRBV29-1 to TRBJ2-1; TRBD2 aligns across 10 bases. This CDR3 spans 14 amino acids. CDR1 and CDR2 from the germline V gene are SQVTM and ANQGSEA. Losses at the gene ends were 8 bases for V and 3 bases for J; bases not matched to a gene: 7. The CDR3 is CSSWTSGVYNEQFF. In DNA, the CDR3 is TGCAGCTCCTGGACTAGCGGAGTCTACAATGAGCAGTTCTTC.

The rearrangement uses TRBV5-1 and TRBJ2-5, with unresolved D. Germline V lookup: CDR1 SGHRS, CDR2 YFSETQ. The CDR3 covers 14 residues. The V and J ends lost 3 bases and 2 bases respectively, with 11 bases between them. CDR3 nucleotides: TGCGCCAGCAGCTCCACCCCCGGGCAAGAGACCCAGTACTTC. It is translated as CASSSTPGQETQYF. The full variable domain, its missing parts supplied by reference TRBV5-1 and TRBJ2-5, is KAGVTQTPRYLIKTRGQQVTLSCSPISGHRSVSWYQQTPGQGLQFLFEYFSETQRNKGNFPGRFSGRQFSNSRSEMNVSTLELGDSALYLCASSSTPGQETQYFGPGTRLLVL.

The gene calls are TRBV2 and TRBJ2-3, with TRBD2 as a possible D gene (6 bases). CDR1 is SNHLY, CDR2 FYNNEI, per germline. V lost 7 bases to trimming and J lost 4 bases, with 18 bases between them. The CDR3 is made up of 15 amino acids. The CDR3 nucleotides read TGTGCCAGCACTCACCGGGGGTCCGGCCCAGATACGCAGTATTTT. Its protein product is CASTHRGSGPDTQYF.

The sample holds one count of this clone. The chain joins TRBV30 to TRBJ1-5; 7 nucleotides match TRBD1. V dropped 2 bases and J dropped 4; count of bases not matched to a gene: 5. This CDR3 is built from 14 residues. Germline CDR1 is GTSNPN and CDR2 is SVGIG (reference sequence). The CDR3, as DNA: TGTGCCTGGAGTTCGGAACAGGGGAATCAGCCCCAGCATTTT. It translates to CAWSSEQGNQPQHF.

This sequence joins TRBV29-1 and TRBJ1-5, with TRBD1 matching over 10 bases. This CDR3 has 13 residues. Losses at the gene ends were 4 bases for V and 4 bases for J; bases not matched to a gene: 1. Germline V gives CDR1 SQVTM, CDR2 ANQGSEA. CDR3 amino acids: CSVGTGGNQPQHF. In nucleotides, the CDR3 is TGCAGCGTTGGGACAGGGGGTAATCAGCCCCAGCATTTT.

The gene calls are TRBV7-9 and TRBJ2-1; the match to TRBD1 covers 7 bases. Germline V gene sequence: CDR1 SEHNR, CDR2 FQNEAQ (reference sequence). Trimming at V came to 2 bases and at J to 7 bases, leaving 2 bases not matched to a gene. The CDR3 length is 13 residues. CDR3: CASSLTGVNEQFF. In nucleotides, the CDR3 is TGTGCCAGCAGCTTAACAGGGGTGAATGAGCAGTTCTTC.

This sequence joins TRBV18 and TRBJ1-5, with TRBD1 as a possible D gene (6 bases). CDR1 is KGHSH, CDR2 LQKENI, per germline. V was trimmed by 5 bases and J by 2 bases, leaving 19 bases between them. The CDR3 consists of 17 residues. DNA for the CDR3: TGTGCCAGCTCAGATGCTGACAGGCGGCAGGGCAATCAGCCCCAGCATTTT. Translation gives CASSDADRRQGNQPQHF.

A few counts support this clone. The V call is TRBV7-9, the J call TRBJ2-7; D gene ambiguous. Germline loops: CDR1 SEHNR, CDR2 FQNEAQ (reference sequence). Trimming removed 8 bases at V and 7 bases at J, with 9 bases between. CDR3 size: 10 residues. The CDR3 loop reads CASATREQYF. As DNA, the CDR3 is TGTGCCAGCGCTACCCGGGAGCAGTACTTC. The variable domain in full, completed from reference TRBV7-9 and TRBJ2-7, reads DTGVSQNPRHKITKRGQNVTFRCDPISEHNRLYWYRQTLGQGPEFLTYFQNEAQLEKSRLLSDRFSAERPKGSFSTLEIQRTEQGDSAMYLCASATREQYFGPGTRLTVT.

The chain has TRBV27 and TRBJ2-3; D possibly corresponds to TRBD2 (5 bases). This CDR3 has 14 amino acids. CDR1 is MNHEY, CDR2 SMNVEV, per germline (reference sequence). Trimming stripped 5 bases from V and 2 bases from J, with 11 bases between. CDR3 coding DNA: TGTGCCAGCAGTGTTCTAGCCCCCACAGATACGCAGTATTTT. Its translation is CASSVLAPTDTQYF.

The V call is TRBV11-2, the J call TRBJ1-1, with D possibly matching TRBD1 (6 bases). Germline-derived CDR1 and CDR2 are SGHAT and FQNNGV. V was cut by 4 bases and J by 0 bases, with 12 bases left in between. This CDR3 comprises 15 residues. The chain's CDR3 is CASSSSTGLNTEAFF. CDR3 sequence (DNA): TGTGCCAGCAGCTCCTCGACAGGACTGAACACTGAAGCTTTCTTT.

V usage is TRBV5-4 and J usage is TRBJ2-1, with a weak D call TRBD2 (6 bases). CDR3 length: 16 residues. Trimming left V 2 bases short and J 2 bases short, with 14 bases between. Per germline, CDR1 SGHNT and CDR2 YYREEE (reference sequence). The CDR3, as DNA: TGTGCCAGCAGCTTACCCCCGGCGGGGACCTACAATGAGCAGTTCTTC. It codes for CASSLPPAGTYNEQFF. Full variable domain (missing parts from reference TRBV5-4 and TRBJ2-1): ETGVTQSPTHLIKTRGQQVTLRCSSQSGHNTVSWYQQALGQGPQFIFQYYREEENGRGNFPPRFSGLQFPNYSSELNVNALELDDSALYLCASSLPPAGTYNEQFFGPGTRLTVL.

The J gene is TRBJ2-2, the V gene TRBV4-1; TRBD2 aligns across 8 bases. From germline, CDR1 is MGHRA and CDR2 YSYEKL. V was pared by 0 bases and J by 1 base, with 7 bases of the junction left unmatched. The CDR3 is 18 amino acids. DNA for the CDR3: TGCGCCAGCAGCCAAGATCGCGAAGGGACTAGGAACACCGGGGAGCTGTTTTTT. Translation: CASSQDREGTRNTGELFF.

This clone was found once. The CDR3 DNA reads TGTGCCAGCTCAAACTTAGGAGGTGACGAGCAGTACTTC. Amino acid sequence: CASSNLGGDEQYF. This chain links TRBV18 with TRBJ2-7; weak D call: TRBD2 (5 bases). Trimming removed 5 bases from V and 5 bases from J, with 13 bases in between. Germline V lookup: CDR1 KGHSH, CDR2 LQKENI. The CDR3 is 13 amino acids.

This clone was counted once. The CDR3 here is CASSSGQGAYNEQFF. CDR3 sequence (DNA): TGTGCCAGCAGCTCGGGACAGGGAGCCTACAATGAGCAGTTCTTC. V is TRBV5-4 and J is TRBJ2-1; 9 bases line up with TRBD1. There are 15 residues in the CDR3. Germline V gives CDR1 SGHNT, CDR2 YYREEE (reference sequence). V lost 3 bases, J lost 2 bases, and 3 bases stayed unmatched.

The CDR3 DNA follows: TGCAGCGTAAAAAGGGTAGCGGGAGGGGATGAGCAGTTCTTC. It is translated as CSVKRVAGGDEQFF. The gene calls are TRBV29-1 and TRBJ2-1, with 11 bases matching TRBD2. The CDR3 sequence is 14 residues long. Germline V gene data show CDR1 as SQVTM and CDR2 as ANQGSEA. V lost 6 bases to trimming and J lost 8 bases; unmatched junction nucleotides: 9.

A single count supports this clone. The V and J genes are TRBV29-1 and TRBJ1-2; no definite D call. The CDR3 runs to 13 residues. Germline V CDR1 and CDR2: SQVTM, ANQGSEA. The V end lost 8 bases, the J end lost 3 bases, and 16 bases lay between the germline ends. The CDR3 nucleotides read TGCAGCCTCGAGGGAGGGATTTACTATGGCTACACCTTC. Its translation: CSLEGGIYYGYTF.

This clone was seen a few times. This rearrangement joins TRBV29-1 to TRBJ1-1; 7 nucleotides align to TRBD1. The CDR3 is 13 amino acids. Germline V gene data show CDR1 as SQVTM and CDR2 as ANQGSEA. Germline trimming cut 1 base from V and 11 bases from J; bases unmatched to any gene: 10. DNA of the CDR3: TGCAGCGTTGAAGCCTGGGACAGCTACTACGCTTTCTTT. Its translation is CSVEAWDSYYAFF.

V is TRBV7-3 and J is TRBJ2-1; the match to TRBD1 covers 9 bases. J was trimmed by 7 bases and V by 5 bases; bases with no gene match: 9. In germline, CDR1 is SGHTA, CDR2 FQGTGA. This CDR3 comprises 15 residues. The CDR3 coding sequence is TGTGCCAGCAGCACCAGGACAGGGGAGGGAAATGAGCAGTTCTTC. Its protein is CASSTRTGEGNEQFF.